A selection of T cell receptor beta chains follows, all from one sample in a study of T cell clonotyping in hematopoietic cell transplantation. Generated by immunoSEQ multiplex PCR, the TCRdb table keeps only in-frame clones and is missing some. This table has 27,000 or so clones, nearly 97% appearing once. Material: peripheral blood mononuclear cells. Receptors originate from a man between 50 and 59 years old in good health. Some clones in this sample may be carry-over from other donors' samples. Each CDR3 is given with its conserved first and last residue. Fields, in order: J gene, D gene, clone size, V gene, CDR3 protein, CDR3 DNA. A D gene is named only where the DNA matches it firmly. The listing skips clone size in some rows; elsewhere it reads once, few, many or a size class.

J gene: TRBJ1-2
D gene: TRBD1
clone size: NA
V gene: TRBV5-6
CDR3 protein: CASRNALEGTDNYGYTF
CDR3 DNA: TGTGCCAGCAGAAACGCTCTAGAGGGGACAGATAACTATGGCTACACCTTC

J gene: TRBJ2-7
D gene: TRBD1
clone size: NA
V gene: TRBV6-5
CDR3 protein: CASSLDRARQYF
CDR3 DNA: TGTGCCAGCAGTTTAGACAGGGCGCGCCAGTACTTC

J gene: TRBJ2-7
D gene: NA
clone size: NA
V gene: TRBV5-6
CDR3 protein: CASSSRSSYEQYF
CDR3 DNA: TGTGCCAGCAGCTCCAGGAGCTCCTACGAGCAGTACTTC

J gene: TRBJ2-3
D gene: TRBD1
clone size: NA
V gene: TRBV6-1
CDR3 protein: CASSEEQGEGTDTQYF
CDR3 DNA: TGTGCCAGCAGTGAAGAACAGGGGGAAGGCACAGATACGCAGTATTTT

J gene: TRBJ1-6
D gene: TRBD1
clone size: NA
V gene: TRBV5-1
CDR3 protein: CASSLADRDRSPLHF
CDR3 DNA: TGCGCCAGCAGCTTGGCCGACAGGGATCGTTCACCCCTCCACTTT

J gene: TRBJ2-7
D gene: NA
clone size: NA
V gene: TRBV30
CDR3 protein: CAWSRVVDSPYEQYF
CDR3 DNA: TGTGCCTGGAGTCGAGTAGTGGACTCTCCCTACGAGCAGTACTTC

J gene: TRBJ1-2
D gene: NA
clone size: NA
V gene: TRBV30
CDR3 protein: CAWRFGTPETSVQHF
CDR3 DNA: TGTGCCTGGAGGTTCGGGACCCCCGAGACTTCGGTTCAGCACTTC

J gene: TRBJ1-2
D gene: TRBD1
clone size: NA
V gene: TRBV28
CDR3 protein: CASSRTGGLGYTF
CDR3 DNA: TGTGCCAGCAGCCGGACAGGGGGCCTTGGCTACACCTTC

J gene: TRBJ2-1
D gene: TRBD2
clone size: once
V gene: TRBV4-3
CDR3 protein: CASSQGLDGGGNEQFF
CDR3 DNA: TGCGCCAGCAGCCAAGGACTCGACGGGGGGGGAAATGAGCAGTTCTTC

J gene: TRBJ1-1
D gene: NA
clone size: NA
V gene: TRBV2
CDR3 protein: CASSAVRRANTEAFF
CDR3 DNA: TGTGCCAGCAGTGCCGTTCGTCGGGCGAACACTGAAGCTTTCTTT

J gene: TRBJ2-2
D gene: TRBD1
clone size: once
V gene: TRBV5-4
CDR3 protein: CASSLRGPGELFF
CDR3 DNA: TGTGCCAGCAGCTTGAGGGGGCCCGGGGAGCTGTTTTTT

J gene: TRBJ2-6
D gene: TRBD1
clone size: NA
V gene: TRBV19
CDR3 protein: CASSTKKGQAASSGANVLTF
CDR3 DNA: TGTGCCAGTAGTACCAAGAAAGGACAGGCCGCTTCCTCTGGGGCCAACGTCCTGACTTTC

J gene: TRBJ2-5
D gene: NA
clone size: once
V gene: TRBV28
CDR3 protein: CASSPLGQGWRETQYF
CDR3 DNA: TGTGCCAGCAGTCCCCTAGGGCAGGGCTGGCGAGAGACCCAGTACTTC

J gene: TRBJ2-3
D gene: TRBD2
clone size: NA
V gene: TRBV5-1
CDR3 protein: CASSFLSGVGTDTQYF
CDR3 DNA: TGCGCCAGCAGCTTCCTTAGCGGGGTCGGCACAGATACGCAGTATTTT

J gene: TRBJ1-3
D gene: NA
clone size: NA
V gene: TRBV21-1
CDR3 protein: CASSRGLENTIYF
CDR3 DNA: TGTGCCAGCAGCAGGGGGCTAGAAAACACCATATATTTT

J gene: TRBJ2-7
D gene: NA
clone size: once
V gene: TRBV28
CDR3 protein: CASSPTTRSSYEQYF
CDR3 DNA: TGTGCCAGCAGTCCTACGACACGAAGTTCCTACGAGCAGTACTTC

J gene: TRBJ1-1
D gene: TRBD1
clone size: once
V gene: TRBV2
CDR3 protein: CASGRAGTGIVTEAFF
CDR3 DNA: TGTGCCAGCGGAAGGGCCGGGACAGGGATCGTTACTGAAGCTTTCTTT

J gene: TRBJ2-7
D gene: NA
clone size: NA
V gene: TRBV2
CDR3 protein: CASSDGAATTYEQYF
CDR3 DNA: TGTGCCAGCAGTGACGGTGCGGCGACTACCTACGAGCAGTACTTC

J gene: TRBJ1-6
D gene: NA
clone size: NA
V gene: TRBV7-9
CDR3 protein: CASSFEGSDSPLHF
CDR3 DNA: TGTGCCAGCAGCTTCGAGGGGAGTGATTCACCCCTCCACTTT

J gene: TRBJ1-2
D gene: NA
clone size: NA
V gene: TRBV30
CDR3 protein: CAGGNGYTF
CDR3 DNA: TGTGCCGGGGGGAATGGCTACACCTTC

J gene: TRBJ2-7
D gene: NA
clone size: NA
V gene: TRBV25-1
CDR3 protein: CASSEGGAGEQYF
CDR3 DNA: TGTGCCAGCAGTGAGGGGGGGGCGGGTGAGCAGTACTTC

J gene: TRBJ1-1
D gene: NA
clone size: NA
V gene: TRBV5-6
CDR3 protein: CASSFRRTNTEAFF
CDR3 DNA: TGTGCCAGCAGCTTTCGTCGTACGAACACTGAAGCTTTCTTT

J gene: TRBJ2-1
D gene: NA
clone size: NA
V gene: TRBV6-5
CDR3 protein: CASSYSSPLPNNEQFF
CDR3 DNA: TGTGCCAGCAGTTACTCGAGTCCCCTACCCAACAATGAGCAGTTCTTC

J gene: TRBJ1-1
D gene: TRBD1
clone size: once
V gene: TRBV5-1
CDR3 protein: CASSPRTGENTEAFF
CDR3 DNA: TGCGCCAGCAGCCCGCGGACAGGGGAGAACACTGAAGCTTTCTTT

J gene: TRBJ2-2
D gene: TRBD2
clone size: NA
V gene: TRBV5-1
CDR3 protein: CASNPAGDTGELFF
CDR3 DNA: TGCGCCAGCAACCCAGCGGGGGACACCGGGGAGCTGTTTTTT

J gene: TRBJ1-2
D gene: TRBD1
clone size: NA
V gene: TRBV6-6
CDR3 protein: CASSTGQESGGYTF
CDR3 DNA: TGTGCCAGCAGTACGGGACAGGAATCGGGTGGCTACACCTTC

J gene: TRBJ2-7
D gene: NA
clone size: NA
V gene: TRBV7-9
CDR3 protein: CASSLTGYEQYF
CDR3 DNA: TGTGCCAGCAGCTTAACCGGGTACGAGCAGTACTTC

J gene: TRBJ1-3
D gene: TRBD1
clone size: NA
V gene: TRBV19
CDR3 protein: CASSHLTGASGNTIYF
CDR3 DNA: TGTGCCAGTAGCCATCTGACAGGGGCCTCTGGAAACACCATATATTTT

J gene: TRBJ1-2
D gene: NA
clone size: NA
V gene: TRBV7-9
CDR3 protein: CASSFAGRRNYGYTF
CDR3 DNA: TGTGCCAGCAGCTTTGCGGGGCGACGAAACTATGGCTACACCTTC

J gene: TRBJ1-2
D gene: NA
clone size: NA
V gene: TRBV6-5
CDR3 protein: CASQNPPQGYGYTF
CDR3 DNA: TGTGCCAGTCAAAACCCCCCTCAGGGATATGGCTACACCTTC

J gene: TRBJ1-6
D gene: NA
clone size: NA
V gene: TRBV30
CDR3 protein: CAWSLGVNSPLHF
CDR3 DNA: TGTGCCTGGAGTTTAGGGGTTAATTCACCCCTCCACTTT

J gene: TRBJ1-1
D gene: TRBD1
clone size: NA
V gene: TRBV25-1
CDR3 protein: CASSDRQGNTEAFF
CDR3 DNA: TGTGCCAGCAGTGACAGACAGGGAAACACTGAAGCTTTCTTT

J gene: TRBJ1-3
D gene: NA
clone size: NA
V gene: TRBV28
CDR3 protein: CASSLLDSQPPGNTIYF
CDR3 DNA: TGTGCCAGCAGTTTACTGGACTCCCAACCCCCTGGAAACACCATATATTTT

J gene: TRBJ1-5
D gene: NA
clone size: NA
V gene: TRBV7-2
CDR3 protein: CASSLQASQPQHF
CDR3 DNA: TGTGCCAGCAGCTTACAGGCCTCTCAGCCCCAGCATTTT

J gene: TRBJ1-3
D gene: TRBD1
clone size: NA
V gene: TRBV5-1
CDR3 protein: CASSPPGQGLNTIYF
CDR3 DNA: TGCGCCAGCAGCCCTCCCGGACAGGGCCTTAACACCATATATTTT

J gene: TRBJ2-3
D gene: NA
clone size: NA
V gene: TRBV19
CDR3 protein: CASKRLNTDTQYF
CDR3 DNA: TGTGCCAGTAAACGACTTAACACAGATACGCAGTATTTT

J gene: TRBJ1-5
D gene: TRBD1
clone size: once
V gene: TRBV6-6
CDR3 protein: CASSGDSAQPQHF
CDR3 DNA: TGTGCCAGCAGTGGGGACAGCGCTCAGCCCCAGCATTTT

J gene: TRBJ2-1
D gene: NA
clone size: NA
V gene: TRBV7-2
CDR3 protein: CASSSGGVRRYNEQFF
CDR3 DNA: TGTGCCAGCAGCTCCGGGGGCGTGCGTCGGTACAATGAGCAGTTCTTC

J gene: TRBJ1-5
D gene: NA
clone size: NA
V gene: TRBV5-8
CDR3 protein: CASSLDNGGSNQPQHF
CDR3 DNA: TGTGCCAGCAGCTTGGATAATGGCGGGAGCAATCAGCCCCAGCATTTT

J gene: TRBJ2-7
D gene: NA
clone size: NA
V gene: TRBV28
CDR3 protein: CASSLEGSYEQYF
CDR3 DNA: TGTGCCAGCAGCTTGGAGGGAAGCTACGAGCAGTACTTC

J gene: TRBJ2-7
D gene: TRBD2
clone size: NA
V gene: TRBV7-2
CDR3 protein: CASSFGSGGGEQYF
CDR3 DNA: TGTGCCAGCAGCTTTGGTAGCGGGGGAGGCGAGCAGTACTTC

J gene: TRBJ1-6
D gene: NA
clone size: NA
V gene: TRBV2
CDR3 protein: CASRKETDGYSPLHF
CDR3 DNA: TGTGCCAGCCGGAAAGAAACGGACGGTTATTCACCCCTCCACTTT

J gene: TRBJ1-2
D gene: TRBD1
clone size: NA
V gene: TRBV19
CDR3 protein: CASSTAGQGRLDYGYTF
CDR3 DNA: TGTGCCAGTAGTACCGCGGGACAGGGGCGTCTGGACTATGGCTACACCTTC

J gene: TRBJ1-1
D gene: NA
clone size: NA
V gene: TRBV19
CDR3 protein: CASSALSGIRGNTEAFF
CDR3 DNA: TGTGCCAGTAGTGCGCTTTCAGGGATTAGGGGGAACACTGAAGCTTTCTTT

J gene: TRBJ2-1
D gene: NA
clone size: NA
V gene: TRBV10-2
CDR3 protein: CASILTGPSSYNEQFF
CDR3 DNA: TGCGCCAGCATCTTAACGGGACCCAGCTCCTACAATGAGCAGTTCTTC

J gene: TRBJ2-5
D gene: TRBD1
clone size: NA
V gene: TRBV7-8
CDR3 protein: CASSGTRGRLETQYF
CDR3 DNA: TGTGCCAGCAGCGGAACCAGGGGGCGGCTGGAGACCCAGTACTTC

J gene: TRBJ2-7
D gene: NA
clone size: NA
V gene: TRBV14
CDR3 protein: CASSHATGPYEQYF
CDR3 DNA: TGTGCCAGCAGCCATGCGACGGGGCCTTACGAGCAGTACTTC

J gene: TRBJ2-5
D gene: NA
clone size: once
V gene: TRBV29-1
CDR3 protein: CSASQGGETQYF
CDR3 DNA: TGCAGCGCCTCACAGGGAGGGGAGACCCAGTACTTC

J gene: TRBJ2-1
D gene: NA
clone size: NA
V gene: TRBV19
CDR3 protein: CASSSQPSFNEQFF
CDR3 DNA: TGTGCCAGTAGTTCCCAGCCCTCCTTCAATGAGCAGTTCTTC

J gene: TRBJ2-5
D gene: NA
clone size: NA
V gene: TRBV25-1
CDR3 protein: CASSEYKSETQYF
CDR3 DNA: TGTGCCAGCAGTGAATACAAATCAGAGACCCAGTACTTC

J gene: TRBJ1-1
D gene: TRBD1
clone size: NA
V gene: TRBV6-5
CDR3 protein: CASSYGFGTGHTEAFF
CDR3 DNA: TGTGCCAGCAGTTACGGGTTCGGGACAGGTCACACTGAAGCTTTCTTT

J gene: TRBJ2-1
D gene: TRBD2
clone size: NA
V gene: TRBV4-3
CDR3 protein: CASSQDHLTSGIGNEQFF
CDR3 DNA: TGCGCCAGCAGCCAAGATCACCTAACTAGCGGCATTGGCAATGAGCAGTTCTTC

J gene: TRBJ1-2
D gene: NA
clone size: once
V gene: TRBV20-1
CDR3 protein: CSARVLYGYTF
CDR3 DNA: TGCAGTGCTAGGGTCCTCTATGGCTACACCTTC

J gene: TRBJ1-2
D gene: NA
clone size: NA
V gene: TRBV19
CDR3 protein: CASIQGRDTYYGYTF
CDR3 DNA: TGTGCCAGTATTCAAGGACGGGACACCTACTATGGCTACACCTTC

J gene: TRBJ1-5
D gene: NA
clone size: NA
V gene: TRBV7-2
CDR3 protein: CASSSTGQSNQPQHF
CDR3 DNA: TGTGCCAGCAGCTCAACGGGACAAAGCAATCAGCCCCAGCATTTT